This paragraph reports one T cell receptor beta chain. Original data processing: Estimates of nucleated cell counts were drawn from the amplification of reference gene primers. The table came from immunoSEQ multiplex PCR; TCRdb's copy has only in-frame clones and leaves some out. For V, J and clone size, that table is used; D and trimming come from the DNA. This table has 100,000 or so clones, roughly nine tenths appearing once. The entry originates in a study of blood T cell repertoires in COVID-19. Study-wide background: Samples taken during acute and convalescent COVID-19 were collected in the United States, Italy and Spain. In each case, the material was cDNA or gDNA derived from T cells, B-cell-depleted T cells, or PBMCs.

Germline V gene lookup returns CDR1 SGDLS and CDR2 YYNGEE. CDR3 length: 15 amino acids. Deletions cut 0 bases from V and 4 bases from J, with 12 bases between. The clonotype originates from a man between 50 and 59 years old with active COVID-19. The sample consisted of peripheral blood. The chain links TRBV9 to TRBJ2-3; D gene ambiguous. CDR3 nucleotide sequence: TGTGCCAGCAGCGTAGGTACTCAACGGGCAGATACGCAGTATTTT. Translating it yields CASSVGTQRADTQYF.